This TCR beta chain emerged from a study of PD-L1 blockade in urothelial cancer (dated by TCRdb to 2017 to 2019). As for the study more broadly: Therapy was started at some point between 2014 and 2016 for all patients, and atezolizumab 1,200 mg was administered intravenously every 3 weeks. About 85% of the 29 patients were identified as males with urothelial cancer of bladder origin, and a prior smoking history was reported by 18 of 29 patients. An ECOG performance status of 0 or 1 was recorded for the patients, and 0 to 3 prior chemotherapy regimens had been received by the patients. Blood samples were analyzed at 3 weeks after treatment start (second dose) and at 6 weeks after treatment start. A median of roughly 140,000 T cells and around 81,000 unique TCRs was obtained from blood samples, and a median clonality of about 0.08 was observed. The study, an exploratory multi-omic analysis, examined somatic, immune and clinical correlates of response to PD-L1 blockade with atezolizumab in urothelial cancer. Pretreatment tumor samples, along with matched peripheral blood collected serially before and after atezolizumab treatment, underwent TCR sequencing. Durable clinical benefit meant progression-free survival longer than 6 months, and TCR features were also tested against progression-free and overall survival. In the same patients, whole exome sequencing and RNA sequencing of pretreatment tumors were performed in addition to TCR sequencing. Roughly 9 patients reached durable clinical benefit, while some 20 patients did not. Twenty-nine patients had pretreatment blood TCR-seq, around 25 had at least one posttreatment blood collection, and around 25 had tumor TCR-seq. The paper as a whole reports these results and caveats: At 3 weeks after the start of treatment, tumor-associated TCR clones in peripheral blood had expanded more in patients with durable benefit (n of about 20, p = 0.022). Improved progression-free and overall survival was associated with having pretreatment peripheral blood TCR clonality below the median. Small sample size (n of about 30) and many exploratory analyses mean the results are intended to be hypothesis-generating.

In the case of this clone: No antigen is known for it. Base-call qualities are not available, and no considerably larger clone is one nucleotide away.

The meaning of the sample's time point label: peripheral blood 6 weeks after treatment start. A cohort of around 28 patients with locally advanced or metastatic urothelial carcinoma, treated at Memorial Sloan Kettering on a trial protocol, was included. Peripheral blood mononuclear cells were collected from each patient pretreatment and during treatment, giving between 1 and 8 total time points per patient. The Qiagen DNeasy Blood extraction kit was used to purify genomic DNA from total PBMCs and tumor samples. PBMCs were collected pretreatment and during treatment and were isolated and stored as previously described. To estimate absolute template abundance from read counts, synthetic TCR analog templates were spiked into each PCR. The immunoSEQ assay used bias-controlled V and J gene primers to amplify TCRbeta CDR3 regions from genomic DNA. Sequencing of rearranged TCRbeta segments was done at approximately 20X coverage. The study's processing was this. Sequencing errors were corrected by clustering and CDR3s were annotated against IMGT to assign V, D and J genes. Out-of-frame and stop-codon sequences were excluded, and only productive TCRbeta rearrangements were used in downstream analyses. Clonality was calculated as one minus the Shannon entropy normalized by the log of the number of unique productive sequences. Fisher's exact test with Benjamini-Hochberg correction, at a threshold of adjusted p below 0.01, was used to find clones that differed between time points or between blood and tumor. Sourced from immuneACCESS, this table was stored by TCRdb with only in-frame sequences that have V and J called. A share of the clones is absent; for the studies checked, an unresolved V gene accounts for under half, and the remainder has no known explanation. V and J calls plus clone size are reproduced from that table; the DNA served to infer D and trimming. A total of roughly 110,000 clones appear in this sample, 80% to 95% of them only once. The ten largest clones add up to around 4% of the sample.

The source was PBMCs, collected around atezolizumab (anti-PD-L1) treatment. The clonotype originates from a man aged 55 to 70 with urothelial cancer.

Here the CDR3 is given as CASSTYGQGYEQYF. Here is the DNA: TGTGCCAGTAGTACCTATGGACAGGGCTACGAGCAGTACTTC. The chain is encoded by TRBV19 joined to TRBJ2-7, with 8 central nucleotides matching TRBD1. The cysteine opens and the phenylalanine closes a CDR3 of 14 amino acids. The entry retains the CDR3 DNA only, 42 bases that are in frame from base 1. From a lookup of the germline V gene (reference sequence), CDR1 and CDR2 are LNHDA and SQIVND. Trimming takes 4 bases off V and 3 bases off J; junction bases not matched to a gene: 5.